These 5 T cell receptor beta chains were all obtained from the same sample, sequenced in a study of T cell repertoires in cytomegalovirus infection (dated by TCRdb to 2018 to 2020). The run used an Illumina HiSeq 1500. TCRdb took the public reads, trimmed them with fastp at Q25, ran MiXCR for clone calling and kept in-frame beta chains. Each CDR3 protein gets just one entry, which takes the most common genes and DNA from the rows behind it. This sample comprises 510,000 or so distinct CDR3 sequences, more than 25% of them detected only once. Less than 15% of the sample belongs to the ten largest clones. Specimen: PBMCs. The receptors come from a human donor in good health (CMV status not recorded). Some clones in this sample may be carry-over from other donors' samples.

This clonotype was picked up a small number of times. The rearrangement links TRBV7-2 to TRBJ2-2; 8 bases match TRBD1. Germline trimming cut 5 bases from V and 1 base from J; bases unmatched to any gene: 9. The CDR3 has 17 residues. Germline values: CDR1 SGHTA, CDR2 FQGNSA. The CDR3 sequence: CASSHPQGALNTGELFF. Written as DNA, the CDR3 is TGTGCCAGCAGCCATCCCCAGGGGGCCCTGAACACCGGGGAGCTGTTTTTT.

This clonotype came up a few times. This rearrangement joins TRBV25-1 to TRBJ2-1, with TRBD2 matching 8 bases. The germline V gene encodes CDR1 MGHDK and CDR2 SYGVNS. With V trimmed by 3 bases and J by 8 bases, 6 bases remained unmatched. This CDR3 contains 14 residues. The CDR3 protein is CASSEAGGMYEQFF. DNA for the CDR3: TGTGCCAGCAGTGAGGCGGGAGGTATGTATGAGCAGTTCTTC.

This clonotype was picked up many times. The chain links TRBV2 to TRBJ1-5, with TRBD1 as a possible D gene (5 bases). CDR1 and CDR2 from the germline V gene are SNHLY and FYNNEI. Trimming shortened V by 6 bases and J by 4 bases, and 13 bases separated the two germline ends. The CDR3 length is 14 residues. Here the CDR3 reads CASRGDGDNQPQHF. The CDR3 DNA follows: TGTGCCAGCAGGGGGGACGGCGATAATCAGCCCCAGCATTTT.

This chain connects TRBV12-3 or TRBV12-4 to TRBJ2-1; maybe TRBD2 (7 bases). V lost 6 bases and J lost 9, with 15 bases in between. The CDR3 spans 13 residues. The CDR3, as DNA: TGTGCCAGCAGGGGAGGACTAGGGGGTGAGCAGTTCTTC. It codes for CASRGGLGGEQFF.

This clonotype was seen many times. V usage is TRBV7-6 and J usage is TRBJ2-1, with 11 bases that match TRBD2. This CDR3 comprises 20 residues. J was trimmed by 0 bases and V by 5 bases; bases with no gene match: 15. Germline CDR1 is SGHVS and CDR2 is FNYEAQ. The DNA of the CDR3 is TGTGCCAGCAGCCCGCGACTAGCGGGATTAGGCGCTAGCTCCTACAATGAGCAGTTCTTC. It specifies CASSPRLAGLGASSYNEQFF.